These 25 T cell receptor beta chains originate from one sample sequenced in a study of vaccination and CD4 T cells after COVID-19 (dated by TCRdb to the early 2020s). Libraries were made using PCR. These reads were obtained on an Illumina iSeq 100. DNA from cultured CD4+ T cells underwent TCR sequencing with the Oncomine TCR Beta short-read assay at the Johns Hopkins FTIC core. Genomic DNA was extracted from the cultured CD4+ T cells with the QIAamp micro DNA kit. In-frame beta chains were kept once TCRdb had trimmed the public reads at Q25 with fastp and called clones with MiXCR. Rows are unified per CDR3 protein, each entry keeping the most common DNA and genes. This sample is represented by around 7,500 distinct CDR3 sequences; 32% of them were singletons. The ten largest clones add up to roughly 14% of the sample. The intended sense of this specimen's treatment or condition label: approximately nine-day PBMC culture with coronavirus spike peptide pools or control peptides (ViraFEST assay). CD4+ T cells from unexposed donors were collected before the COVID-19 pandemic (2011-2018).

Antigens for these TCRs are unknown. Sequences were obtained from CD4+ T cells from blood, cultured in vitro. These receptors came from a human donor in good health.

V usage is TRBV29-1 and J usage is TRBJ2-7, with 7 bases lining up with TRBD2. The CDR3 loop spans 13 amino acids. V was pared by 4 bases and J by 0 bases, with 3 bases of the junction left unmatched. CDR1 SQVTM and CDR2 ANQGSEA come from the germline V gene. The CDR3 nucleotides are TGCAGCGTTGGGGGGGGGAGCTCCTACGAGCAGTACTTC. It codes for CSVGGGSSYEQYF.

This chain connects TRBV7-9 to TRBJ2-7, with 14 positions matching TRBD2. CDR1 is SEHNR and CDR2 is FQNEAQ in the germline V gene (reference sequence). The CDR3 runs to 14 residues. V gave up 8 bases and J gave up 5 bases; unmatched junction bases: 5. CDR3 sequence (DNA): TGTGCCAGCGGGACTAGCGGGAGCTTGAACGAGCAGTACTTC. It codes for CASGTSGSLNEQYF.

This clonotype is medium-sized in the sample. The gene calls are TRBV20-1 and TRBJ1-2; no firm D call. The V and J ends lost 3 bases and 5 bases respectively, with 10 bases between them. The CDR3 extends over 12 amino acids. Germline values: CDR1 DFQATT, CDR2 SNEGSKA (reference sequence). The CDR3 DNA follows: TGCAGTGCTAGTTCCTTATATTATGGCTACACCTTC. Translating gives CSASSLYYGYTF.

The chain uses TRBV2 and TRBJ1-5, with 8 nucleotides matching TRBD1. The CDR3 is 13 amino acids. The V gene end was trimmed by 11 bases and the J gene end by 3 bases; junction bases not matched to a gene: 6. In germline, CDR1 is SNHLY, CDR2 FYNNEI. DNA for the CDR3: TGTGCCGAAGGGACAGGACTCAATCAGCCCCAGCATTTT. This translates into CAEGTGLNQPQHF.

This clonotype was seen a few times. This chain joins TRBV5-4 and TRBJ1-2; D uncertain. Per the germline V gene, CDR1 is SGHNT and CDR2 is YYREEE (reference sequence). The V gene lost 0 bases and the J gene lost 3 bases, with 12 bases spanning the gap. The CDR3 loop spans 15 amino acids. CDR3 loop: CASSLGRAEDYGYTF. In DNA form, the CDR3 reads TGTGCCAGCAGCTTGGGGCGAGCCGAGGACTATGGCTACACCTTC.

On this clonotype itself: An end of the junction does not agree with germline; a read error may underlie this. The CDR3: CASSVRGEQFF. The CDR3 nucleotides read TGTGCCAGCAGCGTCAGAGGTGAGCAGTTCTTT. V usage is TRBV7-8 and J usage is TRBJ2-1; D remains ambiguous. CDR1 and CDR2 (germline): SGHVS, FQNEAQ. CDR3 length: 11 residues. Full variable domain (remainder filled in from reference TRBV7-8 and TRBJ2-1): GAGVSQSPRYKVAKRGQDVALRCDPISGHVSLFWYQQALGQGPEFLTYFQNEAQLDKSGLPSDRFFAERPEGSVSTLKIQRTQQEDSAVYLCASSVRGEQFFGPGTRLTVL.

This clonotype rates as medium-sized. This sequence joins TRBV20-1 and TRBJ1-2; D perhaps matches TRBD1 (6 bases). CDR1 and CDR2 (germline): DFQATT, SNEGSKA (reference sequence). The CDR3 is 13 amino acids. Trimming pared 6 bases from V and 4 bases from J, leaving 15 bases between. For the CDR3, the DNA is TGCAGTGCCCGTCCGGGGGCCTCCTATGGCTACACCTTC. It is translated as CSARPGASYGYTF.

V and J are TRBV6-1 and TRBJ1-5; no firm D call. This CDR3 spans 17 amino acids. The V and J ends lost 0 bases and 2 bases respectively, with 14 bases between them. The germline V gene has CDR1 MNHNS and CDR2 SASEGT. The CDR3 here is CASSEASRSSGNQPQHF. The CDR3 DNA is TGTGCCAGCAGTGAAGCGTCTCGCAGTTCGGGCAATCAGCCCCAGCATTTT.

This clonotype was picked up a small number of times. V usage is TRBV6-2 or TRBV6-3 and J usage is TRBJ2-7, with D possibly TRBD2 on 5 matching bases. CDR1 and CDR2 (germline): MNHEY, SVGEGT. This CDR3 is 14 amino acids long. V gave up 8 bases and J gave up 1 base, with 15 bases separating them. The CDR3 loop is CASRHPLASYEQYF. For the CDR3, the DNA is TGTGCCAGCCGCCACCCCCTAGCATCCTACGAGCAGTACTTC.

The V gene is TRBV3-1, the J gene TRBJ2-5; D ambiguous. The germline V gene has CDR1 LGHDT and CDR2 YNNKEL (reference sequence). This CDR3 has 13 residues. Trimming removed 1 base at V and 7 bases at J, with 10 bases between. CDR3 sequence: CASSQGSPGTQYF. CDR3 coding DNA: TGTGCCAGCAGCCAAGGCTCTCCGGGGACCCAGTACTTC.

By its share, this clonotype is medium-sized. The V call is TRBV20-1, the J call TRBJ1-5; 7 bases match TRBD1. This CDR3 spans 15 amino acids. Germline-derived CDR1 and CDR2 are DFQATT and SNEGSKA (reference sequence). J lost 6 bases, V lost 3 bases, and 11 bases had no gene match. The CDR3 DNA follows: TGCAGTGCTAGGGGGTTGACAGGGAAGTCTCAGCCCCAGCATTTT. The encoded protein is CSARGLTGKSQPQHF.

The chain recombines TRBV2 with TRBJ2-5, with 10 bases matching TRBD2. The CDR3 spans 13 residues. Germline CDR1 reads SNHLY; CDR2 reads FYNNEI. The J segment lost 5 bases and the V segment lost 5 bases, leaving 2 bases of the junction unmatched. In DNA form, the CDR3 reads TGTGCCAGCAGTCTAGCGGGAGCTGAGACCCAGTACTTC. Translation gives CASSLAGAETQYF.

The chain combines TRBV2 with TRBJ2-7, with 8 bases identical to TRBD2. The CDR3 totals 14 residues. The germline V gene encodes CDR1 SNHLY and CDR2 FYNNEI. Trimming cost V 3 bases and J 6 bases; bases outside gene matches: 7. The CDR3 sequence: CASSETGLGFEQYF. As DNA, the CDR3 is TGTGCCAGCAGTGAGACGGGACTAGGTTTCGAGCAGTACTTC.

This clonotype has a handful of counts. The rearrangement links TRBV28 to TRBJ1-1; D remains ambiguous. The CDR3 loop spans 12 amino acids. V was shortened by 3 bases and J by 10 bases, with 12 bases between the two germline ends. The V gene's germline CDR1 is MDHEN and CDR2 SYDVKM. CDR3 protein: CASSLWQAAAFF. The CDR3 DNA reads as TGTGCCAGCAGTTTGTGGCAGGCGGCAGCTTTCTTT.

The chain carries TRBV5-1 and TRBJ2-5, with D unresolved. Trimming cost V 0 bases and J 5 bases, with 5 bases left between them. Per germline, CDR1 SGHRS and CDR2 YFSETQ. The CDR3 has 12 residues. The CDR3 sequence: CASSLGVETQYF. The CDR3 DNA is TGCGCCAGCAGCTTGGGGGTGGAGACCCAGTACTTC.

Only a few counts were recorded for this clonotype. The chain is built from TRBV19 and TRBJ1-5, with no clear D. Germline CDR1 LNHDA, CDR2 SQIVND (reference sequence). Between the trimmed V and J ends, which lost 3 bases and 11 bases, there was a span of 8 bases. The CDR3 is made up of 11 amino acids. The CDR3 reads CASSMRRAQHF. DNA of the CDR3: TGTGCCAGTAGTATGAGGAGGGCCCAGCATTTT.

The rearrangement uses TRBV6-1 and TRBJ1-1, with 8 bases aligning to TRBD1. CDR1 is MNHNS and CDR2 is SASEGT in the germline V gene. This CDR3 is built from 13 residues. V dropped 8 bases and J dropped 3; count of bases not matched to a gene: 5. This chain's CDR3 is CASGKQGDTEAFF. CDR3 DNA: TGTGCCAGCGGAAAACAGGGGGACACTGAAGCTTTCTTT.

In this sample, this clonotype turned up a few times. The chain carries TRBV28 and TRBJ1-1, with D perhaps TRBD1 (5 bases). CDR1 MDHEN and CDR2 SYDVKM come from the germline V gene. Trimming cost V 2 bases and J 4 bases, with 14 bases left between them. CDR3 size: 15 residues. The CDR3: CASSLRGRLGTEAFF. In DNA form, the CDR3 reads TGTGCCAGCAGTTTACGGGGACGGCTGGGCACTGAAGCTTTCTTT.

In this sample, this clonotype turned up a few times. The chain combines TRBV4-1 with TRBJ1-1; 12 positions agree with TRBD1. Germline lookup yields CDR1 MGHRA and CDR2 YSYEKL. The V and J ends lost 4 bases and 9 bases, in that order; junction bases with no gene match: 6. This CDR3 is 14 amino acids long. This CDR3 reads CASSPRGDRGQAFF. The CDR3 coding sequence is TGCGCCAGCAGCCCGCGAGGGGACAGGGGGCAAGCTTTCTTT.

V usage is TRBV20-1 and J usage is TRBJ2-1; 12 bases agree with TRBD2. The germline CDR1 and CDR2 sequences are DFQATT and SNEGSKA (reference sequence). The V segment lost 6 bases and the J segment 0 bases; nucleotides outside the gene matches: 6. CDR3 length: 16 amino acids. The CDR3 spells CSALTSGGSSYNEQFF. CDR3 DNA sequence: TGCAGTGCCCTGACTAGCGGGGGAAGCTCCTACAATGAGCAGTTCTTC.

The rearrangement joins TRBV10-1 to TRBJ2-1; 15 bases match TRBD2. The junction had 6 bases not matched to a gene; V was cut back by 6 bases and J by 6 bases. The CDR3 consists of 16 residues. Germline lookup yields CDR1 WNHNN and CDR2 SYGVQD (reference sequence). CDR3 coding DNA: TGCGCCAGCAGCCCCTGGACTAGCGGGAGGGCCAATGAGCAGTTCTTC. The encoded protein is CASSPWTSGRANEQFF.

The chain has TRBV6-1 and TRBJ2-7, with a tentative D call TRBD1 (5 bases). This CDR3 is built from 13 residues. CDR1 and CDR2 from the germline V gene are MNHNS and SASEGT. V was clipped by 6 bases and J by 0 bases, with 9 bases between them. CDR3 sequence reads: CASRRTFSYEQYF. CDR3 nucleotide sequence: TGTGCCAGCAGACGGACATTCTCCTACGAGCAGTACTTC.

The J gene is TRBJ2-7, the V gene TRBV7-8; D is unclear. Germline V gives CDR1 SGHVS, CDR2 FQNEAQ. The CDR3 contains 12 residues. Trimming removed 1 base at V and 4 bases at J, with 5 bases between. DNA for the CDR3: TGTGCCAGCAGCTTAGGGGCTTACGAGCAGTACTTC. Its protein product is CASSLGAYEQYF.

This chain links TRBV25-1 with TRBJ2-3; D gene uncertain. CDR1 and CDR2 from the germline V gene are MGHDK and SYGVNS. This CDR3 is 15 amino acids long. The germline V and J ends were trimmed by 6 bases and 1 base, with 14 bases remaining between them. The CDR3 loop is CASSPENRGTDTQYF. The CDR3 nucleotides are TGTGCCAGCAGCCCGGAGAATAGGGGCACAGATACGCAGTATTTT.

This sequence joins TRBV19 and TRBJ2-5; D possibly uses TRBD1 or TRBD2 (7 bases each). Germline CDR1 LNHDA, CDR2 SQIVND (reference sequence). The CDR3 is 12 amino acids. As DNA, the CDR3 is TGTGCTACCAGGGGGGGATCGGAGACCCAGTACTTC. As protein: CATRGGSETQYF.